This is a list of T cell receptor beta chains from one sample in a study of T cell responses to AZD1222 COVID-19 vaccine. The method was immunoSEQ multiplex PCR; TCRdb's version includes in-frame clones alone and lacks a portion of them. The sample lists about 140,000 clones, over 85% occurring once. Sample: peripheral blood, taken on day 0 of AZD1222 vaccination. The receptors originated from an adult in good health. Each CDR3 is given with its conserved first and last residue. D genes are given only for firm matches. A clone size is listed for some rows: how often the clone was seen (once, few, many), or a class if it is expanded.

V gene	D gene	J gene	clone size	CDR3 protein	CDR3 DNA
TRBV6-6	.	TRBJ1-6	.	CASSPNLSGLNSPLHF	TGTGCCAGCAGCCCCAATCTTAGTGGGCTTAATTCACCCCTCCACTTT
TRBV4-2	.	TRBJ1-6	.	CASSQVVEGFNSPLHF	TGTGCCAGCAGCCAAGTGGTCGAGGGGTTTAATTCACCCCTCCACTTT
TRBV9	TRBD2	TRBJ2-7	once	CASSVSTSDFYEQYF	TGTGCCAGCAGCGTAAGTACTAGCGACTTCTACGAGCAGTACTTC
TRBV3-1/TRBV3-2	.	TRBJ2-3	.	CASSHGGTDTQYF	TGTGCCAGCAGCCACGGGGGAACAGATACGCAGTATTTT
TRBV6-2/TRBV6-3	.	TRBJ2-3	.	CASSYERRPPDTQYF	TGTGCCAGCAGTTACGAGCGGCGGCCCCCCGATACGCAGTATTTT
TRBV19	.	TRBJ2-7	.	CASSRDTSYEQYF	TGTGCCAGTAGTAGGGACACCTCCTACGAGCAGTACTTC
TRBV11-3	TRBD2	TRBJ2-2	.	CASKSGSDTGELFF	TGTGCCAGCAAAAGCGGGAGTGACACCGGGGAGCTGTTTTTT
TRBV4-1	TRBD1	TRBJ2-1	.	CASSGHPGTGVVNEQFF	TGCGCCAGCAGCGGGCATCCCGGGACAGGGGTGGTCAATGAGCAGTTCTTC
TRBV28	.	TRBJ1-5	.	CASSLRLGRGNQPQHF	TGTGCCAGCAGTTTACGGTTGGGAAGGGGGAATCAGCCCCAGCATTTT
TRBV5-4	.	TRBJ1-6	.	CASSSVSGLSSYNSPLHF	TGTGCCAGCAGCTCTGTAAGTGGCCTCAGCTCCTATAATTCACCCCTCCACTTT
TRBV19	.	TRBJ2-1	once	CASSGKPLVNEQFF	TGTGCCAGTAGTGGGAAGCCACTAGTCAATGAGCAGTTCTTC
TRBV4-1	TRBD2	TRBJ2-2	.	CASRLAGGAGELFF	TGCGCCAGCCGACTAGCGGGAGGAGCCGGGGAGCTGTTTTTT
TRBV20-1	.	TRBJ2-6	.	CSASPGALGANVLTF	TGCAGTGCTAGTCCGGGGGCGCTCGGGGCCAACGTCCTGACTTTC
TRBV10-2	TRBD2	TRBJ2-5	.	CASRGDSGKKETQYF	TGCGCCAGCAGGGGGGATAGCGGGAAAAAAGAGACCCAGTACTTC
TRBV29-1	TRBD1	TRBJ1-4	.	CSVEEGQTNEKLFF	TGCAGCGTTGAAGAGGGACAGACTAATGAAAAACTGTTTTTT
TRBV5-8	.	TRBJ2-1	.	CASARQGRNEQFF	TGTGCCAGTGCAAGGCAGGGGAGGAATGAGCAGTTCTTC
TRBV6-6	.	TRBJ1-5	once	CASSYSGDQPQHF	TGTGCCAGCAGTTACTCAGGGGATCAGCCCCAGCATTTT
TRBV5-1	.	TRBJ2-7	.	CASSSRGGSSYEQYF	TGCGCCAGCAGCTCCCGCGGCGGCAGCTCCTACGAGCAGTACTTC
TRBV6-5	.	TRBJ1-2	.	CASSKQGTANYGYTF	TGTGCCAGCAGTAAACAGGGTACGGCTAACTATGGCTACACCTTC
TRBV19	.	TRBJ1-6	.	CASSIRGYNSPLHF	TGTGCCAGTAGTATACGGGGCTATAATTCACCCCTCCACTTT
TRBV7-2	.	TRBJ1-2	.	CASSLLGVTRYGYTF	TGTGCCAGCAGCTTATTGGGAGTCACGAGGTATGGCTACACCTTC
TRBV5-6	.	TRBJ1-2	few	CASSLVDSPYGYTF	TGTGCCAGCAGCTTGGTAGACAGTCCCTATGGCTACACCTTC
TRBV28	TRBD1	TRBJ2-5	.	CASSRQGAVEETQYF	TGTGCCAGCAGCCGACAGGGGGCAGTAGAAGAGACCCAGTACTTC
TRBV6-2/TRBV6-3	.	TRBJ2-1	.	CASSSSSGYFFEQFF	TGTGCCAGCAGTTCGTCTTCGGGCTATTTCTTCGAGCAGTTCTTC
TRBV3-1/TRBV3-2	TRBD1	TRBJ1-2	.	CASSQVTGDYGYTF	TGTGCCAGCAGCCAAGTAACAGGGGACTATGGCTACACCTTC
TRBV10-3	.	TRBJ1-5	.	CATGQNGGSNQPQHF	TGTGCCACCGGACAGAACGGAGGAAGCAATCAGCCCCAGCATTTT
TRBV18	.	TRBJ2-1	.	CASSPAWQNNEQFF	TGTGCCAGCTCACCAGCTTGGCAGAACAATGAGCAGTTCTTC
TRBV24-1	TRBD2	TRBJ2-1	.	CATSDASSGSFNEQFF	TGTGCCACCAGTGATGCCTCTAGCGGGAGTTTCAATGAGCAGTTCTTC
TRBV5-1	.	TRBJ1-5	.	CASSLAVNQPQHF	TGCGCCAGCAGCTTGGCAGTCAATCAGCCCCAGCATTTT
TRBV2	TRBD1	TRBJ2-1	.	CASLKATGNYGEQFF	TGTGCCAGCCTTAAGGCGACAGGGAATTATGGTGAGCAGTTCTTC
TRBV5-5	.	TRBJ1-5	.	CASSPLGGARNQPQHF	TGTGCCAGCAGCCCCCTAGGAGGGGCGAGGAATCAGCCCCAGCATTTT
TRBV2	.	TRBJ2-2	.	CASQQGPGGELFF	TGTGCCAGCCAACAGGGCCCGGGCGGGGAGCTGTTTTTT
TRBV9	.	TRBJ1-1	.	CASSVGSEAFF	TGTGCCAGCAGCGTAGGAAGTGAAGCTTTCTTT
TRBV11-2	TRBD2	TRBJ2-7	.	CASSRGGKAYEQYF	TGTGCCAGCAGCCGGGGAGGGAAGGCCTACGAGCAGTACTTC
TRBV19	.	TRBJ2-2	.	CASSIPATTGELFF	TGTGCCAGTAGTATACCGGCGACCACCGGGGAGCTGTTTTTT
TRBV7-2	.	TRBJ1-5	.	CASNLYVSNQPQHF	TGTGCCAGCAACCTATACGTTAGCAATCAGCCCCAGCATTTT
TRBV6-5	TRBD2	TRBJ2-5	.	CASSFHGGFRETQYF	TGTGCCAGCAGTTTTCACGGGGGGTTTCGGGAGACCCAGTACTTC
TRBV18	.	TRBJ1-2	.	CASLIALGRTVVSEGYGYTF	TGTGCCAGCCTCATAGCGCTAGGACGGACAGTAGTTTCGGAGGGTTATGGCTACACCTTC
TRBV27	.	TRBJ1-4	.	CASRDHGANEKLFF	TGTGCCAGCAGGGACCACGGCGCGAATGAAAAACTGTTTTTT
TRBV7-2	TRBD1	TRBJ1-1	.	CASSSRTGRMNTEAFF	TGTGCCAGCAGCTCCCGGACAGGGCGTATGAACACTGAAGCTTTCTTT